The 30 T cell receptor beta chains reported below all come from one sample, sequenced in a study of shared clonotypes between healthy human individuals. The assay was immunoSEQ multiplex PCR, and TCRdb's table has in-frame clones only and misses some. Of some 2,500,000 clones in the sample, 80% to 95% are singletons; the top ten hold around 0.4%. Specimen: naive CD4+ T cells from PBMCs. Subset denoted: CD45RA+ positively selected. Receptors originate from a man aged 18 to 35 in good health. Some clones in this sample may be carry-over from other donors' samples.

The V call is TRBV4-1, the J call TRBJ1-2, with D uncertain. Trimming stripped 1 base from V and 8 bases from J, with 14 bases between. Germline CDR1 is MGHRA and CDR2 is YSYEKL. This CDR3 has 14 residues. The CDR3 sequence: CASSQVDGLGGYTF. The DNA for the CDR3 is TGCGCCAGCAGCCAAGTGGACGGTCTTGGGGGCTACACCTTC.

Note on this clone: Other DNA sequences in the same sample also yield this CDR3. V is TRBV29-1 and J is TRBJ1-1, with a weak D call TRBD1 (5 bases). Germline V lookup: CDR1 SQVTM, CDR2 ANQGSEA. The CDR3 runs to 13 residues. V was shortened by 4 bases and J by 0 bases, with 9 bases between the two germline ends. This CDR3 reads CSVGDGMNTEAFF. CDR3 DNA sequence: TGCAGCGTTGGGGACGGCATGAACACTGAAGCTTTCTTT.

V and J are TRBV28 and TRBJ2-7; TRBD2 agrees at 13 bases. V was pared by 4 bases and J by 2 bases, with 14 bases of the junction left unmatched. CDR1 is MDHEN and CDR2 is SYDVKM in the germline V gene. This CDR3 has 19 residues. Written as DNA, the CDR3 is TGTGCCAGCAGTTCCCGACTAGCGGGAGGAAGATTCTCGACCTACGAGCAGTACTTC. Residues: CASSSRLAGGRFSTYEQYF.

As to this clone: This sample also contains other DNA sequences that code for the same CDR3. The chain carries TRBV5-1 and TRBJ2-3; 8 bases fit TRBD2. The CDR3 totals 15 residues. J gave up 0 bases and V 0 bases, and 0 bases lay outside the gene matches. Germline V gives CDR1 SGHRS, CDR2 YFSETQ. Written as DNA, the CDR3 is TGCGCCAGCAGCTTGGGCGGGGGGAGCACAGATACGCAGTATTTT. Residues: CASSLGGGSTDTQYF.

This chain uses TRBV29-1 with TRBJ2-5; 8 positions agree with TRBD2. Germline assignment: CDR1 SQVTM and CDR2 ANQGSEA. V lost 6 bases, J lost 5 bases, and 5 bases stayed unmatched. CDR3 size: 12 residues. The CDR3 here is CSVMTSAETQYF. The CDR3 DNA follows: TGCAGCGTGATGACTAGCGCGGAGACCCAGTACTTC.

The V and J genes are TRBV6-6 and TRBJ1-2, with unresolved D. Germline CDR1 is MNHNY and CDR2 is SVGAGI (reference sequence). This CDR3 contains 15 residues. Trimming cost V 5 bases and J 3 bases, with 16 bases left between them. CDR3 region: CASSLRRAEYYGYTF. The CDR3 DNA sequence: TGTGCCAGCAGTCTCCGTAGGGCAGAGTACTATGGCTACACCTTC.

V and J are TRBV27 and TRBJ2-5; 8 bases are shared with TRBD2. V shed 0 bases, J shed 1 base, and the junction held 4 bases outside the gene matches. Germline assignment: CDR1 MNHEY and CDR2 SMNVEV (reference sequence). The CDR3 is made up of 16 amino acids. Here the CDR3 DNA reads TGTGCCAGCAGTTTATCGAAGACTAGCGTCCAAGAGACCCAGTACTTC. Translating it yields CASSLSKTSVQETQYF.

The chain carries TRBV14 and TRBJ2-3, with a tentative D call TRBD2 (6 bases). The V end was cut by 0 bases, the J end by 1 base, with 17 bases between. The CDR3 extends over 18 amino acids. Germline CDR1 SGHDN, CDR2 FVKESK. The CDR3 sequence: CASSQDLRRAPGTDTQYF. Here the CDR3 DNA reads TGTGCCAGCAGCCAAGATCTAAGGAGGGCGCCCGGCACAGATACGCAGTATTTT. The complete variable domain, with remaining parts taken from reference TRBV14 and TRBJ2-3, reads EAGVTQFPSHSVIEKGQTVTLRCDPISGHDNLYWYRRVMGKEIKFLLHFVKESKQDESGMPNNRFLAERTGGTYSTLKVQPAELEDSGVYFCASSQDLRRAPGTDTQYFGPGTRLTVL.

This CDR3 reads CASSLQTGQTYGYTF. The CDR3 nucleotides are TGTGCCAGCAGTTTACAAACTGGACAGACCTATGGCTACACCTTC. The chain employs TRBV28 and TRBJ1-2; TRBD1 is a possible D gene (6 bases). Germline V CDR1 and CDR2: MDHEN, SYDVKM. V dropped 2 bases and J dropped 4 bases, with 14 bases sitting between them. The CDR3 has 15 residues.

The genes are TRBV7-9 and TRBJ1-2, with 10 nucleotides matching TRBD1. This CDR3 comprises 15 residues. Per the germline V gene, CDR1 is SEHNR and CDR2 is FQNEAQ (reference sequence). The J segment lost 7 bases and the V segment lost 3 bases, leaving 8 bases of the junction unmatched. DNA for the CDR3: TGTGCCAGCAGCTTCGGCGGACAGGGGGGCTCTGGCTACACCTTC. It specifies CASSFGGQGGSGYTF.

The genes are TRBV2 and TRBJ2-2; D is unresolved. Trimming shortened V by 3 bases and J by 7 bases, and 18 bases separated the two germline ends. CDR3 length: 16 residues. Per the germline V gene, CDR1 is SNHLY and CDR2 is FYNNEI. The CDR3 DNA follows: TGTGCCAGCAGTGAGCTCGGTGTGGGGTCCCTCGGGGAGCTGTTTTTT. This codes for CASSELGVGSLGELFF.

This rearrangement joins TRBV4-1 to TRBJ2-1; 11 bases align to TRBD1. The trim removed 4 bases at V and 7 bases at J, leaving 9 bases unmatched. The CDR3 is made up of 16 amino acids. CDR1 and CDR2 (germline): MGHRA, YSYEKL. The CDR3 coding sequence is TGCGCCAGCAGCCCACTCGGGACAGGGGGTTTAAATGAGCAGTTCTTC. Translating gives CASSPLGTGGLNEQFF.

The chain has TRBV6-5 and TRBJ2-5, with D uncertain. The DNA end is a closer match to TRBJ2-7, so the J assignment may be wrong. CDR1 and CDR2 from the germline V gene are MNHEY and SVGAGI. This CDR3 has 13 amino acids. CDR3 region: CASSYGRIYEQYF. The CDR3 DNA sequence: TGTGCCAGCAGTTACGGCCGGATCTACGAGCAGTACTTC.

V and J are TRBV30 and TRBJ1-1; D ambiguous. The CDR3 is 14 amino acids. The germline gives CDR1 GTSNPN, CDR2 SVGIG (reference sequence). V lost 4 bases and J lost 2, with 14 bases in between. CDR3 sequence (DNA): TGTGCCTGGACCCGCGGGCCCGGTAACACTGAAGCTTTCTTT. This sequence encodes CAWTRGPGNTEAFF.

As concerns this clone: The junction and the germline gene differ at one end; a read error may be behind it. V is TRBV7-9 and J is TRBJ2-5; the match to TRBD2 covers 9 bases. CDR1 is SEHNR and CDR2 is FQNEAQ in the germline V gene (reference sequence). The CDR3 is 13 residues long. CDR3 amino acids: CASSVAGAETQYF. CDR3 bases: TGTGCCAGCAGCGTAGCGGGAGCGGAGACCCAGTACTTC.

The J gene is TRBJ2-2, the V gene TRBV5-6; TRBD1 or TRBD2 may be the D gene (6 bases each). V lost 4 bases and J lost 4, with 17 bases in between. The CDR3 totals 16 residues. Germline CDR1 is SGHDT and CDR2 is YYEEEE. The CDR3 region has the DNA TGTGCCAGCAGCCGGAGGGGGGAGGACCTCACCGGGGAGCTGTTTTTT. Translation gives CASSRRGEDLTGELFF.

In DNA, the CDR3 is TGTGCCAGCAGCTTGGGGGGCGCTTCGTCCGGAAACACCATATATTTT. Translating it yields CASSLGGASSGNTIYF. The chain recombines TRBV5-4 with TRBJ1-3, with D possibly TRBD1 on 5 matching bases. Between the trimmed V and J ends, which lost 0 bases and 4 bases, there was a span of 14 bases. The CDR3 is 16 residues long. The V gene's germline CDR1 is SGHNT and CDR2 YYREEE (reference sequence).

The chain couples TRBV4-1 to TRBJ2-1; D is perhaps TRBD1 or TRBD2 (5 bases each). The CDR3 covers 16 residues. Germline V gene data show CDR1 as MGHRA and CDR2 as YSYEKL. Between the trimmed V and J ends, which lost 0 bases and 5 bases, there was a span of 14 bases. DNA for the CDR3: TGCGCCAGCAGCCAAGATCGCCGGGGCCGGAACAATGAGCAGTTCTTC. It codes for CASSQDRRGRNNEQFF.

A few counts support this clone. The chain recombines TRBV7-6 with TRBJ1-5; 10 nucleotides match TRBD1. The V gene end was trimmed by 1 base and the J gene end by 5 bases; junction bases not matched to a gene: 5. Germline-derived CDR1 and CDR2 are SGHVS and FNYEAQ. The CDR3 length is 16 residues. The CDR3 bases are TGTGCCAGCAGCTTAGAGGGGACAGGGGCTGATCAGCCCCAGCATTTT. It encodes CASSLEGTGADQPQHF. Full variable domain (remainder filled in from reference TRBV7-6 and TRBJ1-5): GAGVSQSPRYKVTKRGQDVALRCDPISGHVSLYWYRQALGQGPEFLTYFNYEAQQDKSGLPNDRFSAERPEGSISTLTIQRTEQRDSAMYRCASSLEGTGADQPQHFGDGTRLSIL.

The rearrangement links TRBV29-1 to TRBJ1-2; D might be TRBD1 (5 bases). The CDR3 extends over 13 amino acids. With 6 bases removed from V and 3 bases from J, the gap between germline ends came to 14 bases. The germline V gene has CDR1 SQVTM and CDR2 ANQGSEA. The CDR3 DNA reads as TGCAGCGTCCGGGACGTTAGGGACTATGGCTACACCTTC. Translating gives CSVRDVRDYGYTF.

This clone has a single count. This chain connects TRBV29-1 to TRBJ2-5; 7 bases are a match to TRBD1. CDR1 is SQVTM and CDR2 is ANQGSEA in the germline V gene. J was trimmed by 3 bases and V by 6 bases; bases with no gene match: 7. The CDR3 sequence is 13 residues long. CDR3 sequence (DNA): TGCAGCGTCGAGACAGGGCCCGAAGAGACCCAGTACTTC. Translation gives CSVETGPEETQYF.

CDR3 nucleotides: TGCGCCAGCAGCCAAGAGCCCGGGACTTCTTTCTACGAGCAGTACTTC. This sequence encodes CASSQEPGTSFYEQYF. V is TRBV4-1 and J is TRBJ2-7; D perhaps matches TRBD2 (6 bases). This CDR3 spans 16 amino acids. Looked up from germline, CDR1 is MGHRA and CDR2 is YSYEKL. With 0 bases removed from V and 3 bases from J, the gap between germline ends came to 15 bases.

The gene calls are TRBV28 and TRBJ2-7; D might be TRBD2 (6 bases). The CDR3 runs to 16 residues. V lost 4 bases and J lost 3, with 19 bases in between. Germline lookup yields CDR1 MDHEN and CDR2 SYDVKM. The CDR3 reads CASSSPGVVPYYEQYF. For the CDR3, the DNA is TGTGCCAGCAGTTCCCCGGGGGTAGTACCCTACTACGAGCAGTACTTC.

J is TRBJ2-7 and V is TRBV6-6; 14 nucleotides line up with TRBD2. The CDR3 extends over 15 amino acids. V was pared by 7 bases and J by 4 bases, with 6 bases of the junction left unmatched. Per germline, CDR1 MNHNY and CDR2 SVGAGI (reference sequence). CDR3 region: CASTRLAGGPYEQYF. CDR3 sequence (DNA): TGTGCCAGCACCAGACTAGCGGGAGGGCCGTACGAGCAGTACTTC.

V is TRBV29-1 and J is TRBJ2-3; the match to TRBD2 covers 10 bases. CDR3 length: 17 amino acids. V lost 7 bases and J lost 9; bases outside the gene matches: 22. Looked up from germline, CDR1 is SQVTM and CDR2 is ANQGSEA. The CDR3 loop reads CSAPTLITSGDRGTQYF. The CDR3, as DNA: TGCAGCGCCCCTACGTTGATTACTAGCGGGGACCGGGGAACGCAGTATTTT.

This sequence joins TRBV28 and TRBJ1-4; D is ambiguous. Trimming removed 4 bases from V and 5 bases from J, with 14 bases in between. The CDR3 is 15 residues long. Germline assignment: CDR1 MDHEN and CDR2 SYDVKM. CDR3 bases: TGTGCCAGCAGTTCTAATTTGGGGAAGAATGAAAAACTGTTTTTT. This codes for CASSSNLGKNEKLFF.

V and J are TRBV18 and TRBJ2-1, with D possibly being TRBD1 (6 bases). Germline CDR1 reads KGHSH; CDR2 reads LQKENI. Trimming pared 4 bases from V and 6 bases from J, leaving 22 bases between. This CDR3 is 17 amino acids long. The CDR3 is CASSLYPGEGGSNEQFF. In DNA form, the CDR3 reads TGTGCCAGCTCACTTTACCCAGGGGAAGGAGGATCCAATGAGCAGTTCTTC.

This clone was detected once. The rearrangement uses TRBV28 and TRBJ1-4; possible D gene TRBD1, 6 bases. The CDR3 spans 14 residues. Germline V lookup: CDR1 MDHEN, CDR2 SYDVKM. Trimming left V 0 bases short and J 8 bases short, with 10 bases between. In DNA, the CDR3 is TGTGCCAGCAGTTTATGGGGGGCAGGGGAAAAACTGTTTTTT. Translating gives CASSLWGAGEKLFF.

Regarding this clone: Within the sample, other DNA sequences also encode this same CDR3. V gene TRBV5-1 combines with J gene TRBJ2-1, with TRBD1 as a possible D gene (6 bases). The CDR3 spans 14 residues. Germline V lookup: CDR1 SGHRS, CDR2 YFSETQ. The V and J ends lost 0 bases and 8 bases respectively, with 12 bases between them. The CDR3 here is CASSLGPPGDEQFF. CDR3 nucleotide sequence: TGCGCCAGCAGCTTGGGCCCCCCAGGGGATGAGCAGTTCTTC.

The rearrangement joins TRBV28 to TRBJ1-3; 7 bases fit TRBD1. J gave up 0 bases and V 7 bases, and 6 bases lay outside the gene matches. This CDR3 region has 15 residues. From germline, CDR1 is MDHEN and CDR2 SYDVKM. As DNA, the CDR3 is TGTGCCAGCACTACAGGGGATAACTCTGGAAACACCATATATTTT. It specifies CASTTGDNSGNTIYF.